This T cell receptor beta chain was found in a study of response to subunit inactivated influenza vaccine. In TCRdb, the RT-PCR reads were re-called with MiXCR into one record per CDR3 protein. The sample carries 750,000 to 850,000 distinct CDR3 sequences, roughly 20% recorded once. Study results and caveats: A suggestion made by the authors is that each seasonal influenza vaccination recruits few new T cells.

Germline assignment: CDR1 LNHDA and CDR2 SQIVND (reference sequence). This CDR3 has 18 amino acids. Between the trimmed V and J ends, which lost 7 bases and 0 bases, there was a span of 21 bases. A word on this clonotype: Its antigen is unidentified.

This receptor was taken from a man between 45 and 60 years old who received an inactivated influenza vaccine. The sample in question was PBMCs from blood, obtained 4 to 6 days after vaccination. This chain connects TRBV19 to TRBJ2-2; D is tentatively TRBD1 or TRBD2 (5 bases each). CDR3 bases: TGTGCCAGTACCTTCAATCCCGGGACGGACACGAACACCGGGGAGCTGTTTTTT. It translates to CASTFNPGTDTNTGELFF.